This T cell receptor (beta chain) appears in the sequencing data of a study of cytomegalovirus exposure and HLA in healthy donors. Study as a whole: A prior study identified 110 million or so unique TCR beta sequences from roughly 170 million T cells. Early released data comprised 80 million or so unique TCRs from HLA-typed donors.

Germline V gene lookup returns CDR1 SGHRS and CDR2 YFSETQ. Trimming stripped 4 bases from V and 7 bases from J, with 12 bases between. CDR3 length: 14 amino acids. A note on this clone: Its target is unknown.

General study findings and limits: Several of the most significant clusters appeared, in a later analysis, to be linked to common viral pathogens. About 87% or about 30% of the time was how often most TCR beta V segments were productive, according to an earlier analysis.

The primer mix had 60 Vbeta and 13 Jbeta primers. The method was immunoSEQ multiplex PCR; TCRdb's version includes in-frame clones alone and lacks a portion of them. The repertoire includes about 180,000 clones, roughly four fifths of them detected once, and 2.2% sits in the top ten. This rearrangement joins TRBV5-1 to TRBJ1-6; maybe TRBD1 (5 bases). The receptor's source is a woman aged 25 to 39 in good health and CMV-seronegative. Material for sequencing was PBMCs. The CDR3 sequence is CASSAGWINSPLHF. CDR3 coding DNA: TGCGCCAGCAGCGCAGGGTGGATCAATTCACCCCTCCACTTT.